This T cell receptor (beta chain) was recovered during a study of T-cell memory formation after mild COVID-19. Study results and caveats: Shrinking CD4+ clones were chiefly CM and EM; CD8+ ones were chiefly EMRA. Pre-infection memory already had some responding clones, implying cross-reactive memory joined. Unconfirmed was the SARS-CoV-2 specificity of second-wave clones that peaked on day 37.

CDR1 is SGHRS, CDR2 YFSETQ, per germline. V was clipped by 1 base and J by 4 bases; unmatched bases: 9. The CDR3 consists of 17 residues. Using its own MiXCR run on the 5' RACE reads, TCRdb lists one record per CDR3 protein. The sample carries about 110,000 distinct CDR3 sequences, about a sixth recorded once. This clonotype showed up just a few times. Its target is not known. This clonotype originated in an adult woman who had mild COVID-19 (a few samples of this study predate the infection). Cell type and time point are not known. The V call is TRBV5-1, the J call TRBJ2-3, with 10 bases fitting TRBD2. The specimen sequenced was PBMCs or a T cell subset sorted from them (not recorded which). The chain's CDR3 is CASSLSLAGAGPDTQYF. CDR3 nucleotide sequence: TGCGCCAGCAGCTTGAGTCTAGCGGGAGCCGGCCCAGATACGCAGTATTTT.